This T cell receptor beta chain was sequenced for a study of identical twins (dated by TCRdb to 2016 to 2017). With respect to the entire study: To test whether fetal clonotypes persist, this study deep-sequenced TCR alpha and beta repertoires from monozygotic twins, from unrelated adults of various ages, and from cord blood. To rule out contamination, replicate twin experiments were performed at different times with different library preparation protocols.

All donors were healthy Caucasians. Three pairs of female monozygotic twins, all aged 18 to 29 years, were included in the twin cohort. Positive isolation kits from Invitrogen were used to isolate the CD4+ and CD8+ T cell populations. The library came from 5' RACE. Sequencing used an Illumina HiSeq 2000. Template switching introduced a universal primer binding site; the final cDNA contained a unique molecular identifier, enabling accurate counting of TCR cDNA molecules. First-strand cDNA for TCR alpha and beta chains was synthesized from specific primers in the conserved constant-segment region. To control for contamination, every cDNA library carried two barcodes: a SMART-Mk sample barcode plus Illumina barcodes. Two successive PCR steps introduced TruSeq adapter sequences along with Illumina sample barcodes. The TCR alpha and beta cDNA libraries were sequenced on the Illumina HiSeq platform using custom primers. The study's processing was this. MiGEC processed the raw reads to extract unique molecular identifiers, while MiXCR was used to determine the CDR3 positions. For each individual, recombination models were inferred using an EM algorithm with the repgenHMM and IGoR tools. Shared clonotype analysis was performed with the tcR package in R, normalizing sharing by the product of cloneset sizes. To study raw recombination free of thymic and clonal selection effects, out-of-frame nonproductive sequences were analyzed. Using fastp trimming at Q25 and MiXCR clonotype assembly, TCRdb reanalyzed the public sequencing data and kept in-frame beta chains. Each entry is one CDR3 protein sequence, shown with its most common DNA and genes. These V and J calls rely on TCRdb rather than the paper's analysis. The table for this sample lists fewer than 500,000 distinct CDR3 sequences; approximately 15% of them were counted only once. In total, the top ten clones hold about 0.94% of the sample.

Spanning cysteine to phenylalanine, the CDR3 consists of 12 amino acids. The sequence is cut down to CDR3 DNA, 36 bases in frame from base 1. Deletion took 3 bases off V and 3 bases off J, with a span of 5 bases between the germline ends. Per the germline V gene, SGHDN is the CDR1 and FVKESK is the CDR2. Summary of the overall study and its limitations: Out-of-frame TCR alpha sharing in monozygotic twins was systematically underestimated by recombination models, whereas sharing between unrelated individuals was in agreement with the recombination models. In beta out-of-frame sequences, excess twin sharing was weaker, because having fewer shared sequences lowered the signal-to-noise ratio. Fewer insertions were carried by abundant cord blood beta clonotypes; a weaker similar trend was observed in young adult naive repertoires, while no such trend was observed in memory repertoires. Compared with coincidental sharing between unrelated individuals, out-of-frame TCR alpha sequences shared between twins had an excess of sequences with low generation probability. Zero-insertion analyses could be partly confounded by invariant T cells such as MAIT and iNKT, although diverse VJ usage argued against such confounding for most clonotypes. Because the same donors could not be followed over many years, the conclusions relied on cross-sectional statistical analysis.

About this clonotype itself: Its specific antigen is unknown. No per-base quality is available; no much larger clone lies one base away.

These records were also assigned to another study, of yellow fever vaccine responses in identical twins. Taken from the second paper: According to the authors, in identical twins the way T cells responded to vaccination appeared partly convergent and partly personalized. In identical twins, the study followed T cell clones that responded to the vaccine with precision.

The sequence came from a woman in her late teens or twenties in good health. The chain is encoded by TRBV14 joined to TRBJ1-1, with no confident D gene call. Sequenced material: CD4+ T cells sorted from blood. The sequence in DNA is TGTGCCAGCAGCCAGGTGTACACTGAAGCTTTCTTT. Its translation is CASSQVYTEAFF. Where the CDR3 stops, the reference TRBV14 and TRBJ1-1 genes take over; the full variable domain is EAGVTQFPSHSVIEKGQTVTLRCDPISGHDNLYWYRRVMGKEIKFLLHFVKESKQDESGMPNNRFLAERTGGTYSTLKVQPAELEDSGVYFCASSQVYTEAFFGQGTRLTVV.